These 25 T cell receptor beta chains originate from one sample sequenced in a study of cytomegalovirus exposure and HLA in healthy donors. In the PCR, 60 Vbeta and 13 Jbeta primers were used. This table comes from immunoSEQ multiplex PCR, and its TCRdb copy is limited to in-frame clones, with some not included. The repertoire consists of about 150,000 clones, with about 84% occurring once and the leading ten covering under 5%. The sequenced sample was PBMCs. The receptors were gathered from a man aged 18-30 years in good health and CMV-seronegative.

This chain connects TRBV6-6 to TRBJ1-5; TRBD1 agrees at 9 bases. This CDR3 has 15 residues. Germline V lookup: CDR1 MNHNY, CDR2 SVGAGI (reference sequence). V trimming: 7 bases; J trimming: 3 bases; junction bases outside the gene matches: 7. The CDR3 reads CASNGDRESNQPQHF. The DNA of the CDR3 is TGTGCCAGCAACGGGGACAGGGAGTCCAATCAGCCCCAGCATTTT.

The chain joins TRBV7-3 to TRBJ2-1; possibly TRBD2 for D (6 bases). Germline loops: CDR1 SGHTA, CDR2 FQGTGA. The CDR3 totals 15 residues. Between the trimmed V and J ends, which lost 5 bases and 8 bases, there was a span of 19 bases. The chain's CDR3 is CASSGGGFLNDEQFF. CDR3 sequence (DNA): TGTGCCAGCAGCGGAGGAGGGTTCTTGAACGATGAGCAGTTCTTC.

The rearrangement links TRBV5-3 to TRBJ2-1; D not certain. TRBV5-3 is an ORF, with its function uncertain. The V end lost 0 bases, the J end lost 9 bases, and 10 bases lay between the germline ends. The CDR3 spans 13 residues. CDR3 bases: TGTGCCAGAAGCTTGGACTGCTTCGGTGAGCAGTTCTTC. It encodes CARSLDCFGEQFF.

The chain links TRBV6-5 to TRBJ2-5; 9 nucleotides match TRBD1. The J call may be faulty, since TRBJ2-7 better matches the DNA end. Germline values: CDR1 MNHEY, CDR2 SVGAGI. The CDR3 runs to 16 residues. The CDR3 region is CASSYSGTGINYEQYF. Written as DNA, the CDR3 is TGTGCCAGCAGTTACTCGGGGACAGGGATCAACTACGAGCAGTACTTC.

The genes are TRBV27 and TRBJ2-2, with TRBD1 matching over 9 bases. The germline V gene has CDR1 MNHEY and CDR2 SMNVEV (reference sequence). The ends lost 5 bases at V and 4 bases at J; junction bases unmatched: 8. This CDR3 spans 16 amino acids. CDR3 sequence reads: CASSIKDRGGTGELFF. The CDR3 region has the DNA TGTGCCAGCAGTATAAAGGACAGGGGCGGCACCGGGGAGCTGTTTTTT.

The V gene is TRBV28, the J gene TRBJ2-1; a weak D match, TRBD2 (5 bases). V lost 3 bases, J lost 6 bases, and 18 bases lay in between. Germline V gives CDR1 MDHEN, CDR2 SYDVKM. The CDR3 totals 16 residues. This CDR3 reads CASSFIEGRLINEQFF. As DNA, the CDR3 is TGTGCCAGCAGTTTTATTGAGGGCCGTCTCATCAATGAGCAGTTCTTC.

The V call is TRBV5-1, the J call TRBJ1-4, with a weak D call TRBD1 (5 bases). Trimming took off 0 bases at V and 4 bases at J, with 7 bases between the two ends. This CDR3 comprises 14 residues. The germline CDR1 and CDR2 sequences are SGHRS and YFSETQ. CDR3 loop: CASSLEGINEKLFF. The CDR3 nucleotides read TGCGCCAGCAGCTTGGAGGGGATTAATGAAAAACTGTTTTTT.

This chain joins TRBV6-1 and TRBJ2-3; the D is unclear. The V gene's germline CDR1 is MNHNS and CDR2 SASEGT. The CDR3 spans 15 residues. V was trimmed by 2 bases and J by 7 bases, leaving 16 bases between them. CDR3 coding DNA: TGTGCCAGCAGTGAACAAGCGTCCCCATTTCATACGCAGTATTTT. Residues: CASSEQASPFHTQYF.

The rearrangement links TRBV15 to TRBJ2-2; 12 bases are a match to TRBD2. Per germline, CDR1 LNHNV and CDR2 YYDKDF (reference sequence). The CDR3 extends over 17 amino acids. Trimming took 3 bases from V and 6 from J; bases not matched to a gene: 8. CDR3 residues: CATSRGLAGIASGELFF. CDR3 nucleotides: TGTGCCACCAGCAGGGGACTAGCGGGTATTGCTTCCGGGGAGCTGTTTTTT.

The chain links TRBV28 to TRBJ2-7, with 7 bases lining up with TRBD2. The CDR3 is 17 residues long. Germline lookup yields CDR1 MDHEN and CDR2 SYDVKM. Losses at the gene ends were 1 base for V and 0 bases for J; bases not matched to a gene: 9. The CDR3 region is CASSLLWGGNHSYEQYF. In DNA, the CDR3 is TGTGCCAGCAGTTTATTATGGGGGGGAAATCACTCCTACGAGCAGTACTTC.

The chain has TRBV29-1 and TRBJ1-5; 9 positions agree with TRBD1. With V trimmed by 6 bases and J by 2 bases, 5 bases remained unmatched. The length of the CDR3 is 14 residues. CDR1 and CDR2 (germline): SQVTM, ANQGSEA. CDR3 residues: CSVGDREGNQPQHF. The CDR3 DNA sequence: TGCAGCGTCGGGGACAGGGAAGGCAATCAGCCCCAGCATTTT.

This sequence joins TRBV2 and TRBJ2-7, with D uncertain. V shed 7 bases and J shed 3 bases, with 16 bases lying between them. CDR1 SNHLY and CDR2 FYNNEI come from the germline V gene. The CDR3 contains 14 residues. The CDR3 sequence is CASMNERLGYEQYF. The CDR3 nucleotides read TGTGCCAGCATGAACGAGAGGCTGGGCTACGAGCAGTACTTC.

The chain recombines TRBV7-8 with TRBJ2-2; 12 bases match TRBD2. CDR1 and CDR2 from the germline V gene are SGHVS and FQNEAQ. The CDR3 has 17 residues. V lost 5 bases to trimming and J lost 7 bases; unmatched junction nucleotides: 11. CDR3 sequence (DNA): TGTGCCAGCAGCCTCGGACTAGCGGGAAAGGGGGGCGGGGAGCTGTTTTTT. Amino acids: CASSLGLAGKGGGELFF.

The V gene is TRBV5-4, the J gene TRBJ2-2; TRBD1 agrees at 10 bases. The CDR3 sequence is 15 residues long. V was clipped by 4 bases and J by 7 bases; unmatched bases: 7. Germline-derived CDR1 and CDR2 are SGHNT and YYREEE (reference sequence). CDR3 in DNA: TGTGCCAGCAGCGGACAGGGGGGATTGGGCGGGGAGCTGTTTTTT. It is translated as CASSGQGGLGGELFF.

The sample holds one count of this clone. The CDR3 protein is CASSEDLRGNQPQHF. CDR3 coding DNA: TGTGCCAGCAGTGAAGATCTTCGGGGCAATCAGCCCCAGCATTTT. V is TRBV6-1 and J is TRBJ1-5; the D is unclear. The V and J ends lost 1 base and 2 bases respectively, with 9 bases between them. The CDR3 loop spans 15 amino acids. Per the germline V gene, CDR1 is MNHNS and CDR2 is SASEGT.

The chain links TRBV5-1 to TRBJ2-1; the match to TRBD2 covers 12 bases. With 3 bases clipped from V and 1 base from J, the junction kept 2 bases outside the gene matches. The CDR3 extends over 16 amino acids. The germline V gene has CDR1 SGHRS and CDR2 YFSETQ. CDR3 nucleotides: TGCGCCAGCAGCTCCGGACTAGCGGGGTCCTACAATGAGCAGTTCTTC. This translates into CASSSGLAGSYNEQFF.

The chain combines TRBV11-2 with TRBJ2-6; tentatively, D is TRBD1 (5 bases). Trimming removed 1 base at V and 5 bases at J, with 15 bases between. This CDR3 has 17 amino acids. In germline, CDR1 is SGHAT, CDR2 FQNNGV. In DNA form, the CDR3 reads TGTGCCAGCAGCTTAGTAGGCAGGGCCGTTCGGGCCAACGTCCTGACTTTC. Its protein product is CASSLVGRAVRANVLTF.

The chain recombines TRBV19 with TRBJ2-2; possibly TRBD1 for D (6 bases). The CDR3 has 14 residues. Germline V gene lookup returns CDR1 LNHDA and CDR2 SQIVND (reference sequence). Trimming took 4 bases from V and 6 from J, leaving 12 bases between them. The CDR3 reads CASSKQGSPGELFF. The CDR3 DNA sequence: TGTGCCAGTAGTAAACAGGGTAGTCCCGGGGAGCTGTTTTTT.

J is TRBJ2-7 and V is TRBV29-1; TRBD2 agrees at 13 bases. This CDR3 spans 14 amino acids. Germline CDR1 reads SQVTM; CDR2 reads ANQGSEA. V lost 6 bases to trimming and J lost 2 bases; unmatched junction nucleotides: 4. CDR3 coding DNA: TGCAGCGTCCTACTAGCGGGGGGGGCCTACGAGCAGTACTTC. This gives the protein CSVLLAGGAYEQYF.

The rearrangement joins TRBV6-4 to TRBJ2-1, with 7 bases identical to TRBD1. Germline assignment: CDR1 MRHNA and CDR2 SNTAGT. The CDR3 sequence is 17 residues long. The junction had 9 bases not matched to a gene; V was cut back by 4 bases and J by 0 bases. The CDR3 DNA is TGTGCCAGCAGTGCTCAGGGGACAGCGAGCTCCTACAATGAGCAGTTCTTC. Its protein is CASSAQGTASSYNEQFF.

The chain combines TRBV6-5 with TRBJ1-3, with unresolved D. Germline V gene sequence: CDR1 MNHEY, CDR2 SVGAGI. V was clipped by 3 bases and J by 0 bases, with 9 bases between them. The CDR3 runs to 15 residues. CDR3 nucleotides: TGTGCCAGCAGTTATTCCGGGAACTCTGGAAACACCATATATTTT. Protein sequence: CASSYSGNSGNTIYF.

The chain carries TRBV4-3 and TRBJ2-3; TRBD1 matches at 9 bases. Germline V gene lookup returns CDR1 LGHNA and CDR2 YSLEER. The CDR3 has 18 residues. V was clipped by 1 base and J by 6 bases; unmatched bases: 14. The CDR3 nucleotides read TGCGCCAGCAGCCAAGTGGTCGGTGGGACAGGGATGATGGATACGCAGTATTTT. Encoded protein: CASSQVVGGTGMMDTQYF.

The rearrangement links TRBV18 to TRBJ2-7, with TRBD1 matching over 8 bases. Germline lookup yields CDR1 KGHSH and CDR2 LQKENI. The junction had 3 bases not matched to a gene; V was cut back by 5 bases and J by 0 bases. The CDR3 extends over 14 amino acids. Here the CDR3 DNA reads TGTGCCAGCTCAGGAGGACAGGGCTCCTACGAGCAGTACTTC. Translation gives CASSGGQGSYEQYF.

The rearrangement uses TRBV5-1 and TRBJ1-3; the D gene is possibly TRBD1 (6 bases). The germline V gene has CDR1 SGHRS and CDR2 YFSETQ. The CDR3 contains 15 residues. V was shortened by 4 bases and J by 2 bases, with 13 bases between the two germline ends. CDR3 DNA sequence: TGCGCCAGCAGCGGCTCGAACAGGGCTGGAAACACCATATATTTT. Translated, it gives CASSGSNRAGNTIYF.

The CDR3 DNA reads TGTGCCAGCGCCCGGTATAACACTGAAGCTTTCTTT. Translated: CASARYNTEAFF. The chain couples TRBV27 to TRBJ1-1, with no clear D. CDR3 size: 12 residues. V lost 8 bases to trimming and J lost 2 bases, with 9 bases between them. Germline CDR1 is MNHEY and CDR2 is SMNVEV (reference sequence).